This is a list of T cell receptor beta chains from one sample in a study of identical twins. TCRdb reanalysed the 5' RACE reads using MiXCR and keeps one entry per CDR3 protein. The data show about 450,000 distinct CDR3 sequences, less than 20% seen once. Sequenced: naive T cells sorted from blood. Source of these receptors: a man aged 45-65 years in good health. CDR3s include the opening cysteine and the closing phenylalanine or tryptophan. Rows give clone size only sometimes, using once, few, many, or a class for an expanded clone.

TRBV7-9,few,TRBJ1-5,CASSLGTGSSNQPQHF
TRBV18,-,TRBJ2-5,CASSPGVPGGTQYF
TRBV11-2,few,TRBJ2-3,CASSTNPLGTDTQYF
TRBV20-1,-,TRBJ1-2,CSARVIGPPWGYTF
TRBV6-2/TRBV6-3,-,TRBJ2-5,CASSRGREETQYF
TRBV9,-,TRBJ2-6,CASSSVQANVLTF
TRBV5-1,-,TRBJ1-4,CASRRGEAVTNEKLFF
TRBV5-1,-,TRBJ2-2,CASSLEEGGTGELFF
TRBV14,few,TRBJ2-7,CASSRIAGSYEQYF
TRBV20-1,few,TRBJ2-5,CRVQGRVSETQYF
TRBV18,-,TRBJ2-2,CASSPLTGRTGELFF
TRBV10-2,-,TRBJ2-3,CASSESTGNTDTQYF
TRBV6-2/TRBV6-3,-,TRBJ1-2,CASSPGINYGYTF
TRBV29-1,many,TRBJ2-7,CSVEDSDTDSYEQYF
TRBV28,-,TRBJ1-2,CASSQWGGLDGYTF
TRBV24-1,once,TRBJ2-7,CATSDLLNGEQYF
TRBV29-1,many,TRBJ2-1,CTGNIYNEQFF
TRBV7-2,-,TRBJ2-2,CASSLVLANTGELFF
TRBV20-1,-,TRBJ2-7,CSARDPAGLGYEQYF
TRBV9,-,TRBJ1-4,CASSVGVTGGTGNEKLFF
TRBV12-3/TRBV12-4,few,TRBJ1-4,CASAKVANEKLFF
TRBV25-1,few,TRBJ1-4,CASSAGGPALFF
TRBV12-3/TRBV12-4,few,TRBJ2-1,CASSFGLQAESSYNEQFF
TRBV4-3,few,TRBJ2-1,CASSQETGLGYNEQFF
TRBV3-1,-,TRBJ2-2,CASSLRTGLNTGELFF
TRBV20-1,many,TRBJ2-5,CSATRGGLARGETQYF
TRBV20-1,few,TRBJ2-5,CSARDVTSEKETQYF